The 28 T cell receptor beta chains reported below all come from one sample, sequenced in a study of T cell changes during pregnancy in multiple sclerosis. Only in-frame clones appear in the TCRdb table, and some are missing; sequencing was by immunoSEQ multiplex PCR. The data contain about 50,000 clones, about 94% of them singletons. This material consisted of CD4+ T cells from peripheral blood mononuclear cells, taken after pregnancy. The receptors come from a female donor with multiple sclerosis, enrolled in a pregnancy study.

This clone was counted between two and nine times. V is TRBV27 and J is TRBJ1-2; no clear D gene. Trimming shortened V by 5 bases and J by 4 bases, and 14 bases separated the two germline ends. Germline assignment: CDR1 MNHEY and CDR2 SMNVEV (reference sequence). The CDR3 contains 14 residues. CDR3 sequence reads: CASSPEGGAYGYTF. The CDR3 DNA is TGTGCCAGCAGTCCCGAGGGAGGTGCCTATGGCTACACCTTC.

The chain has TRBV19 and TRBJ2-2; D is unclear. The CDR3 runs 13 residues. Germline V CDR1 and CDR2: LNHDA, SQIVND (reference sequence). This chain's CDR3 is CPRPAPGTGELFF. The CDR3 DNA reads TGTCCCCGACCCGCCCCAGGCACCGGGGAGCTGTTTTTT.

The V and J genes are TRBV7-8 and TRBJ2-1; possibly TRBD2 for D (5 bases). V was trimmed by 5 bases and J by 12 bases, leaving 14 bases between them. CDR3 length: 12 amino acids. Germline CDR1 SGHVS, CDR2 FQNEAQ. This chain's CDR3 is CASSLGGSWQFF. The CDR3 DNA follows: TGTGCCAGCAGCCTAGGCGGGTCGTGGCAGTTCTTC. Combining the CDR3 with reference TRBV7-8 and TRBJ2-1 gives the whole variable domain GAGVSQSPRYKVAKRGQDVALRCDPISGHVSLFWYQQALGQGPEFLTYFQNEAQLDKSGLPSDRFFAERPEGSVSTLKIQRTQQEDSAVYLCASSLGGSWQFFGPGTRLTVL.

The chain uses TRBV28 and TRBJ2-7; TRBD2 agrees at 8 bases. With V trimmed by 8 bases and J by 5 bases, 11 bases remained unmatched. This CDR3 comprises 14 residues. CDR1 is MDHEN and CDR2 is SYDVKM in the germline V gene. CDR3 sequence (DNA): TGTGCCAGCCGCCCCGGGGGGGCTAACCACGAGCAGTACTTC. Amino acid sequence: CASRPGGANHEQYF.

The chain couples TRBV19 to TRBJ1-4, with D unresolved. Germline-derived CDR1 and CDR2 are LNHDA and SQIVND (reference sequence). The CDR3 is 13 residues long. V lost 6 bases, J lost 7 bases, and 12 bases lay in between. The CDR3 nucleotides read TGTGCCAGTAGCTACCATAGAGGTGAAAAACTGTTTTTT. It specifies CASSYHRGEKLFF.

The chain uses TRBV5-4 and TRBJ2-1; 8 bases align to TRBD2. The CDR3 extends over 15 amino acids. The trim removed 4 bases at V and 5 bases at J, leaving 8 bases unmatched. CDR1 is SGHNT, CDR2 YYREEE, per germline (reference sequence). The CDR3 here is CASSGRAGAHNEQFF. The CDR3 DNA sequence: TGTGCCAGCAGCGGAAGAGCGGGAGCCCACAATGAGCAGTTCTTC.

The chain combines TRBV19 with TRBJ1-1; D is possibly TRBD1 (5 bases). The CDR3 totals 15 residues. CDR1 and CDR2 from the germline V gene are LNHDA and SQIVND (reference sequence). The V end lost 9 bases, the J end lost 3 bases, and 20 bases lay between the germline ends. CDR3 protein: CASRGRAGPDTEAFF. The CDR3 DNA reads TGTGCCAGCAGAGGGAGGGCGGGGCCGGACACTGAAGCTTTCTTT.

The rearrangement uses TRBV7-2 and TRBJ2-3; 12 bases map to TRBD2. Germline V gene data show CDR1 as SGHTA and CDR2 as FQGNSA. The CDR3 totals 15 residues. The junction had 6 bases not matched to a gene; V was cut back by 5 bases and J by 6 bases. CDR3 in DNA: TGTGCCAGCAGCCCAAGGCTAGCGGGGGGGGATACGCAGTATTTT. This encodes CASSPRLAGGDTQYF.

This rearrangement joins TRBV27 to TRBJ1-5, with TRBD1 matching over 9 bases. V shed 6 bases, J shed 4 bases, and the junction held 19 bases outside the gene matches. CDR3 length: 19 residues. CDR1 and CDR2 from the germline V gene are MNHEY and SMNVEV (reference sequence). Here the CDR3 reads CASSERAPRQGVGNQPQHF. The CDR3 bases are TGTGCCAGCAGCGAAAGGGCCCCGCGACAGGGGGTAGGTAATCAGCCCCAGCATTTT.

The chain combines TRBV7-2 with TRBJ1-2, with 7 bases matching TRBD1. V dropped 7 bases and J dropped 2; count of bases not matched to a gene: 7. CDR1 is SGHTA, CDR2 FQGNSA, per germline. This CDR3 comprises 14 residues. The CDR3 coding sequence is TGTGCCAGCACCCAAGGGACAGTCAACTATGGCTACACCTTC. Translated, it gives CASTQGTVNYGYTF.

The V and J genes are TRBV5-4 and TRBJ2-3; maybe TRBD2 (5 bases). CDR1 and CDR2 from the germline V gene are SGHNT and YYREEE (reference sequence). Trimming cost V 4 bases and J 2 bases, with 14 bases left between them. This CDR3 region has 15 residues. In nucleotides, the CDR3 is TGTGCCAGCAGCCCTGGAGGAACCAACACAGATACGCAGTATTTT. Protein: CASSPGGTNTDTQYF.

This chain joins TRBV6-1 and TRBJ1-3; 8 bases fit TRBD1. Trimming removed 5 bases from V and 4 bases from J; junction bases left unmatched: 4. The CDR3 has 14 residues. The germline gives CDR1 MNHNS, CDR2 SASEGT. This chain's CDR3 is CASSTGGIGNTIYF. The CDR3 region has the DNA TGTGCCAGCAGTACAGGGGGGATAGGAAACACCATATATTTT.

V usage is TRBV7-2 and J usage is TRBJ2-3; TRBD2 is a possible D gene (6 bases). The V and J ends lost 2 bases and 0 bases respectively, with 21 bases between them. This CDR3 comprises 19 residues. The germline gives CDR1 SGHTA, CDR2 FQGNSA. DNA of the CDR3: TGTGCCAGCAGCTTACCTCGGTGGCGGGGACCCTCTAGCACAGATACGCAGTATTTT. Protein sequence: CASSLPRWRGPSSTDTQYF.

The V call is TRBV5-5, the J call TRBJ2-2, with D possibly matching TRBD1 (5 bases). V was shortened by 0 bases and J by 0 bases, with 9 bases between the two germline ends. CDR3 length: 16 amino acids. Looked up from germline, CDR1 is SGHKS and CDR2 is YYEKEE (reference sequence). The CDR3 nucleotides read TGTGCCAGCAGCTTGGGGGGCGACGCGAACACCGGGGAGCTGTTTTTT. This encodes CASSLGGDANTGELFF.

This chain joins TRBV20-1 and TRBJ2-7, with D unresolved. CDR3 length: 11 amino acids. The germline gives CDR1 DFQATT, CDR2 SNEGSKA (reference sequence). Between the trimmed V and J ends, which lost 6 bases and 2 bases, there was a span of 8 bases. The CDR3 reads CSALGPYEQYF. CDR3 bases: TGCAGTGCCCTGGGCCCCTACGAGCAGTACTTC.

The genes are TRBV7-6 and TRBJ2-7; 15 nucleotides match TRBD2. V was pared by 5 bases and J by 2 bases, with 4 bases of the junction left unmatched. The CDR3 has 16 residues. The germline CDR1 and CDR2 sequences are SGHVS and FNYEAQ. CDR3 in DNA: TGTGCCAGCAGCGGTGGACTAGCGGGAGGGGCCTACGAGCAGTACTTC. Protein: CASSGGLAGGAYEQYF.

Written as DNA, the CDR3 is TGTGCCAGCAGCTTAGTGGCTAGCGGGACGCAGTACTTC. Amino acids: CASSLVASGTQYF. The rearrangement links TRBV7-2 to TRBJ2-7; 9 bases are a match to TRBD2. The CDR3 is made up of 13 amino acids. CDR1 is SGHTA, CDR2 FQGNSA, per germline. With 1 base clipped from V and 9 bases from J, the junction kept 4 bases outside the gene matches.

The V and J genes are TRBV7-2 and TRBJ2-7, with 7 positions matching TRBD1. The CDR3 loop spans 15 amino acids. With V trimmed by 4 bases and J by 2 bases, 8 bases remained unmatched. Germline V gene data show CDR1 as SGHTA and CDR2 as FQGNSA. The CDR3, as DNA: TGTGCCAGCAGCTCCGAACGGACAGGCGCCTACGAGCAGTACTTC. As protein: CASSSERTGAYEQYF.

There are a few counts of this clone. This rearrangement joins TRBV30 to TRBJ2-4; D uncertain. The CDR3 spans 14 residues. From germline, CDR1 is GTSNPN and CDR2 SVGIG (reference sequence). The germline V and J ends were trimmed by 2 bases and 3 bases, with 11 bases remaining between them. CDR3 DNA: TGTGCCTGGAGTAAGGAGCTCGTCAAAAACATTCAGTACTTC. It translates to CAWSKELVKNIQYF.

This chain joins TRBV28 and TRBJ2-6; TRBD1 is a possible D gene (6 bases). In germline, CDR1 is MDHEN, CDR2 SYDVKM. This CDR3 has 14 amino acids. Trimming stripped 8 bases from V and 1 base from J, with 9 bases between. DNA of the CDR3: TGTGCCAGCGGGACACCTTCTGGGGCCAACGTCCTGACTTTC. Its translation is CASGTPSGANVLTF.

The chain uses TRBV19 and TRBJ2-7, with TRBD1 matching 7 bases. The CDR3 runs 15 residues. Trimming cost V 7 bases and J 0 bases; bases outside gene matches: 9. The germline V gene encodes CDR1 LNHDA and CDR2 SQIVND (reference sequence). CDR3 DNA sequence: TGTGCCAGTACGAAAAAGACAGGGTCCTCCTACGAGCAGTACTTC. Translating gives CASTKKTGSSYEQYF.

This chain connects TRBV30 to TRBJ2-7; 8 bases match TRBD1. Germline lookup yields CDR1 GTSNPN and CDR2 SVGIG (reference sequence). This CDR3 has 15 residues. V gave up 4 bases and J gave up 0 bases; unmatched junction bases: 8. CDR3 residues: CAWTKGQAPSYEQYF. The CDR3 coding sequence is TGTGCCTGGACCAAGGGACAGGCTCCCTCCTACGAGCAGTACTTC.

The chain joins TRBV5-4 to TRBJ2-5; TRBD2 agrees at 9 bases. Germline loops: CDR1 SGHNT, CDR2 YYREEE (reference sequence). The CDR3 extends over 15 amino acids. After removal of 5 bases from V and 4 bases from J, the junction contained 9 bases not matched to a gene. CDR3 sequence (DNA): TGTGCCAGCAGAGTTGCGGGGGGGCGACGAGAGACCCAGTACTTC. Translation: CASRVAGGRRETQYF.

This clone showed up just once. The chain joins TRBV5-1 to TRBJ1-2, with 11 bases fitting TRBD1. V lost 4 bases and J lost 3; bases outside the gene matches: 5. Germline loops: CDR1 SGHRS, CDR2 YFSETQ. CDR3 size: 15 residues. In DNA, the CDR3 is TGCGCCAGCAGCCTTCGGACAGGGGGCGACTATGGCTACACCTTC. Its protein is CASSLRTGGDYGYTF.

V usage is TRBV30 and J usage is TRBJ1-2; the D gene is possibly TRBD1 (5 bases). This CDR3 region has 12 residues. Germline CDR1 is GTSNPN and CDR2 is SVGIG (reference sequence). Trimming cost V 2 bases and J 6 bases, with 10 bases left between them. The CDR3 here is CAWSPAGDGYTF. In DNA, the CDR3 is TGTGCCTGGAGTCCGGCGGGGGATGGCTACACCTTC.

This clone was seen just once. The V and J genes are TRBV5-4 and TRBJ2-1; 9 positions agree with TRBD1. Germline values: CDR1 SGHNT, CDR2 YYREEE (reference sequence). The CDR3 sequence is 15 residues long. Unmatched junction bases numbered 4, after V lost 4 bases and J lost 2 bases. The CDR3 DNA sequence: TGTGCCAGCAGCCGGGACAGGGCCCCCTACAATGAGCAGTTCTTC. Translating gives CASSRDRAPYNEQFF.

The V gene is TRBV5-1, the J gene TRBJ1-2; tentative D call: TRBD1 (5 bases). This CDR3 contains 13 residues. Trimming pared 0 bases from V and 8 bases from J, leaving 11 bases between. CDR1 is SGHRS and CDR2 is YFSETQ in the germline V gene. As DNA, the CDR3 is TGCGCCAGCAGCTTGGAAGGGGTCAAAGGCTACACCTTC. It specifies CASSLEGVKGYTF.

The rearrangement uses TRBV7-9 and TRBJ2-7, with D perhaps matching TRBD1 (6 bases). Germline CDR1 reads SEHNR; CDR2 reads FQNEAQ (reference sequence). The V and J ends lost 5 bases and 3 bases respectively, with 17 bases between them. The CDR3 extends over 15 amino acids. This CDR3 is CASSLQETGNYEQYF. The DNA of the CDR3 is TGTGCCAGCAGCCTGCAAGAGACAGGAAACTACGAGCAGTACTTC.